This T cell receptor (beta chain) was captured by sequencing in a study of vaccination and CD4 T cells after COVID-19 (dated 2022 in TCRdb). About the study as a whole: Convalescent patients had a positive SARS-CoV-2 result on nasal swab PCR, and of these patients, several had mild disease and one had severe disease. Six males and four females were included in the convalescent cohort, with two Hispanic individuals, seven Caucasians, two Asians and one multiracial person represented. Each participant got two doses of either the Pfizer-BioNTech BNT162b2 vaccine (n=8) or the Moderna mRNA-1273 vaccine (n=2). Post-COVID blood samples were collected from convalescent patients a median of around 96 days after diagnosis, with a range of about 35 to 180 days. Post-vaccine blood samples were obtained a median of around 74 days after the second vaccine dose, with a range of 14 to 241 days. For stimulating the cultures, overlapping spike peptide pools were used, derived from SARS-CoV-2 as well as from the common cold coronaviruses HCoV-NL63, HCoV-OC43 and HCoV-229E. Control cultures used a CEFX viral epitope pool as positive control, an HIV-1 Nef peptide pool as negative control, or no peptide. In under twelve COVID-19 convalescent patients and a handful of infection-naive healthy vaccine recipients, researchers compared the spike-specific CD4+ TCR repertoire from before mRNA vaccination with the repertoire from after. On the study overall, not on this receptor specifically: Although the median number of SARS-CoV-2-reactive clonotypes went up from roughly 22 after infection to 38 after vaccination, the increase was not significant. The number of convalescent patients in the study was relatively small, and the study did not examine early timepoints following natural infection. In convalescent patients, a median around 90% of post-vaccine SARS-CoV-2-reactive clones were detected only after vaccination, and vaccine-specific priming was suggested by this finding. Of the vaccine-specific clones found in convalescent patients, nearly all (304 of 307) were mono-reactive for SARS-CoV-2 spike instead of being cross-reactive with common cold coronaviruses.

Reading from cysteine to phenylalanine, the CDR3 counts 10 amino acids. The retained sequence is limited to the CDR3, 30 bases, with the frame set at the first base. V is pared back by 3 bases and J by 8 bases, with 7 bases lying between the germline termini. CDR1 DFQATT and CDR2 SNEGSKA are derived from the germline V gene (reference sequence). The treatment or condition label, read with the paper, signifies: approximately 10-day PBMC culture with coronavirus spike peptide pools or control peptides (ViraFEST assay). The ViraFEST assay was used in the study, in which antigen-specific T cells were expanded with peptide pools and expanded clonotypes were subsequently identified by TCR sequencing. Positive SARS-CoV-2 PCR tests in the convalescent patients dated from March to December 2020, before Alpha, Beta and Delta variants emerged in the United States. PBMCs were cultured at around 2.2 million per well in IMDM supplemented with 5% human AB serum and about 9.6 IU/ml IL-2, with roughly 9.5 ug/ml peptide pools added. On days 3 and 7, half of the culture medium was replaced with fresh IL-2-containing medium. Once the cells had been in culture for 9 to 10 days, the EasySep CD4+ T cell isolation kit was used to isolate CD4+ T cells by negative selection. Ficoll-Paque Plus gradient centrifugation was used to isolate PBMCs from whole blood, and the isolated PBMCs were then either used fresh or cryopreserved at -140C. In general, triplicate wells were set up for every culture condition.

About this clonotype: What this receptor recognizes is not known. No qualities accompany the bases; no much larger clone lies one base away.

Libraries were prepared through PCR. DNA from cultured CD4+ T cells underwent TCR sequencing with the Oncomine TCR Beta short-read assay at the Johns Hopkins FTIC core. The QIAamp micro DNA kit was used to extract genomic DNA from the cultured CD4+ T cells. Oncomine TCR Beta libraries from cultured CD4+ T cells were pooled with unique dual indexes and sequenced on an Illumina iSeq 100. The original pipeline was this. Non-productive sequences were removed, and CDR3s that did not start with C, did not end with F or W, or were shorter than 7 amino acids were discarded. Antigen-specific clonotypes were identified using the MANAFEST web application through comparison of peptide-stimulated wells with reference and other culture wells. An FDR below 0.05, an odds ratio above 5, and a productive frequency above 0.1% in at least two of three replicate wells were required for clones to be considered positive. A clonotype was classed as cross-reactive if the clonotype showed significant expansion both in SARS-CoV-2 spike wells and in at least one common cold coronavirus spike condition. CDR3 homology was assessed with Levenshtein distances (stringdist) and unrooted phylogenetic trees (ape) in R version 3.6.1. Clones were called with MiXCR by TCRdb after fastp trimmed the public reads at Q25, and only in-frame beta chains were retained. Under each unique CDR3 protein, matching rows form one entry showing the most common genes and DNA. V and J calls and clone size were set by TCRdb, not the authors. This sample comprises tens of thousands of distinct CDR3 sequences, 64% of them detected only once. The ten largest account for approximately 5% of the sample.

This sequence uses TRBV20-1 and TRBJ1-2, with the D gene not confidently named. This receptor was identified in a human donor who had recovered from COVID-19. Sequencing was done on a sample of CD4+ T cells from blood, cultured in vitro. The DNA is TGCAGTGCTAGCGGTAGAGGCTACACCTTC. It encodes CSASGRGYTF.